One TCR beta chain is described in this entry. Its antigen is currently unknown. Under the ViraFEST assay, PBMC were stimulated with viral peptide pools so that antigen-specific CD4+ T cells expanded. Sequencing was performed afterwards. Having been cultured for around nine days, the cells underwent CD4+ T cell isolation. Either the mRNA-1273 or the BNT162b2 vaccine was given to participants as two doses. People in the vaccine group had not been infected with SARS-CoV-2 before, and their nucleocapsid antibodies were negative. Each culture had half its medium swapped for IL-2 medium on days 3 and 7. The data were obtained in a study of vaccination effects on CD4 cells after COVID-19. Overall study results and limits: At late timepoints after vaccination, vaccine- and infection-induced clones shrank markedly. In vaccinees who were healthy, merely 1 out of 255 vaccine-induced clones cross-reacted with common cold coronaviruses.

Using immunoSEQ multiplex PCR, the repertoire was profiled, and TCRdb retains in-frame clones only, with some absent. The sample lists about 35,000 clones, 82% occurring once. Sequencing used CD4+ T cells from PBMCs cultured with HCoV-NL63 spike peptides, obtained after COVID-19 vaccination. The sequence was collected from a human donor who received a COVID-19 vaccine. Some clones in this sample may be carry-over from other donors' samples.

Here the CDR3 reads CASSIGLGGPNGELFF. CDR3 DNA: TGTGCCAGTAGTATAGGCCTGGGGGGGCCTAACGGGGAGCTGTTTTTT. V usage is TRBV19 and J usage is TRBJ2-2; perhaps TRBD2 as D (7 bases). Germline V gene lookup returns CDR1 LNHDA and CDR2 SQIVND (reference sequence). Trimming took off 1 base at V and 7 bases at J, with 16 bases between the two ends. The CDR3 runs to 16 residues.